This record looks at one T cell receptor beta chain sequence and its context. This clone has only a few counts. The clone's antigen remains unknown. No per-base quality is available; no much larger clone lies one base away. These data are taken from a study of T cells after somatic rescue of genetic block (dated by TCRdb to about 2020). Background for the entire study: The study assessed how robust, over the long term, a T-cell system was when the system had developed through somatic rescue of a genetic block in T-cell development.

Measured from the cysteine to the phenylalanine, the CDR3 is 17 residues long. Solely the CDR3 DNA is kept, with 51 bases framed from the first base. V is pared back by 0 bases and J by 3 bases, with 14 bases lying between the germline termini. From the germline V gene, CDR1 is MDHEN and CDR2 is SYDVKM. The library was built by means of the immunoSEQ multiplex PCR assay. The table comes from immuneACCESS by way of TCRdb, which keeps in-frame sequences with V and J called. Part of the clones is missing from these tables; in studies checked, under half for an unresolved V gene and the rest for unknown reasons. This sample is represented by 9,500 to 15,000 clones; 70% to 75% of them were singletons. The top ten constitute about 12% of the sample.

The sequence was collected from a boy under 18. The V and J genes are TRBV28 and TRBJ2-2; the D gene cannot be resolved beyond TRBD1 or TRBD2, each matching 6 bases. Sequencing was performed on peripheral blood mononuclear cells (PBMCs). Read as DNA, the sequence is TGTGCCAGCAGTTTATGGAAGGGGGGCTTGGACACCGGGGAGCTGTTTTTT. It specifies CASSLWKGGLDTGELFF.